This T cell receptor beta chain was recovered during a study of OX40 agonist ivuxolimab in advanced cancers. Profiling relied on immunoSEQ multiplex PCR, and the TCRdb table lists in-frame clones only, not all of them. The table records about 77,000 clones, 65% to 85% of them present only once. The CDR3 runs to 15 residues. Losses at the gene ends were 5 bases for V and 3 bases for J; bases not matched to a gene: 8. The germline CDR1 and CDR2 sequences are SEHNR and FQNEAQ (reference sequence). This sequence originates from an adult with an advanced solid tumor such as melanoma, head and neck, liver or kidney cancer. The sample in question was CD4+ or CD8+ T cells sorted from blood, obtained in a trial of the OX40 agonist ivuxolimab. The genes are TRBV7-9 and TRBJ1-2; 8 bases fit TRBD1. Here the CDR3 DNA reads TGTGCCAGCAGCCCTCGGACAGGGTACGACTATGGCTACACCTTC. Amino acids: CASSPRTGYDYGYTF.